This record concerns one TCR beta chain sequence. The antigen is undetermined. PCR amplification relied on 60 Vbeta primers (plus 13 Jbeta primers). Sequenced by immunoSEQ multiplex PCR; TCRdb stores in-frame clones only, minus some. The sample contains roughly 88,000 clones, roughly 69% of which appear only once. Each donor was healthy, and each was a bone marrow donor. The CDR3 loop spans 12 amino acids. Germline-derived CDR1 and CDR2 are SNHLY and FYNNEI. V shed 6 bases and J shed 3 bases, with 9 bases lying between them. This sample was taken from a study of cytomegalovirus exposure and HLA in healthy donors. The study, taken as a whole, reports: The study carried out a later analysis of TCR beta sequences. It associated around 17,000 of them with specific HLA alleles at a false discovery rate of 0.05. Certain indistinguishable V segments, among them TRBV6-2 and TRBV6-3, were excluded.

The clonotype was recovered from a man in his fifties in good health and CMV-seronegative. This chain connects TRBV2 to TRBJ2-7, with D possibly matching TRBD2 (5 bases). Sequenced material: PBMCs. The CDR3 region is CASRGGSYEQYF. CDR3 in DNA: TGTGCCAGCAGAGGTGGGAGCTACGAGCAGTACTTC.